This is a list of T cell receptor beta chains from one sample in a study of blood T cell repertoires in COVID-19. The table came from immunoSEQ multiplex PCR; TCRdb's copy has only in-frame clones and leaves some out. The table lists about 160,000 clones, 70% to 90% of them singletons. Sequenced input: peripheral blood. These receptors were collected from a man aged 35 to 55 with acute or convalescent COVID-19. The conserved cysteine and the conserved F or W are not part of the CDR3 here. Fields, in order: clone size, V gene, J gene, CDR3 protein. Where a row states a size, it is once, few, many or the class of an expanded clone; other rows omit it.

clone size: -
V gene: TRBV7-2
J gene: TRBJ2-7
CDR3 protein: ASSLVGEGYEQY

clone size: -
V gene: TRBV9
J gene: TRBJ2-1
CDR3 protein: ASAGGRGEQF

clone size: once
V gene: TRBV9
J gene: TRBJ1-2
CDR3 protein: ASSVEAATNYGYT

clone size: -
V gene: TRBV12-5
J gene: TRBJ1-1
CDR3 protein: ASGLVLGQGMNTEAF

clone size: -
V gene: TRBV24-1
J gene: TRBJ1-2
CDR3 protein: ATSEAGLRGYT

clone size: -
V gene: TRBV7-3
J gene: TRBJ2-3
CDR3 protein: ASSLNPAGGTDTQY

clone size: -
V gene: TRBV5-1
J gene: TRBJ2-7
CDR3 protein: ASSLTGGYEQY

clone size: -
V gene: TRBV19
J gene: TRBJ1-5
CDR3 protein: ASRWDIYQPQH

clone size: -
V gene: TRBV24-1
J gene: TRBJ2-3
CDR3 protein: ATSDRTGGRSGQY

clone size: few
V gene: TRBV2
J gene: TRBJ2-7
CDR3 protein: ASSGTGGLNEQY